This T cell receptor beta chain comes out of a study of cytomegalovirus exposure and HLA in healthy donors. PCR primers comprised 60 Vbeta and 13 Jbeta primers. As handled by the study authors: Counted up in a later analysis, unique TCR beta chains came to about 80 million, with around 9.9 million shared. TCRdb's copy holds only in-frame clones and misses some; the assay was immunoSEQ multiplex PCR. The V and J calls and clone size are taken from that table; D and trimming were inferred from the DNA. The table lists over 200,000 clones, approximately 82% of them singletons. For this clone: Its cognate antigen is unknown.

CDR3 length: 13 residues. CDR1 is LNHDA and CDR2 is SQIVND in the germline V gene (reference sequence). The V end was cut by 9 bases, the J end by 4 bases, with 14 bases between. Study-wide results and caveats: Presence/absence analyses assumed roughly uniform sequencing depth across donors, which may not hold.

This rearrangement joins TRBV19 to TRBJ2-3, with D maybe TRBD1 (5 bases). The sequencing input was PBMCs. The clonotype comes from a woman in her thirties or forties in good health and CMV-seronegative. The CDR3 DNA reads TGTGCCAGCTGGGGCAGCCTCGCAGATACGCAGTATTTT. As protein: CASWGSLADTQYF.